This T cell receptor (beta chain) comes out of a study of tumor-infiltrating lymphocytes in oesophageal squamous cell carcinoma. In TCRdb, the PCR reads were re-called with MiXCR into one record per CDR3 protein. The sample includes about 10,000 distinct CDR3 sequences, around three fifths of them seen just once. Germline CDR1 MNHGY, CDR2 SVAAGI. V was shortened by 8 bases and J by 5 bases, with 4 bases between the two germline ends. CDR3 size: 11 residues. The receptor comes from a female donor with esophageal squamous cell carcinoma. The sequenced sample consisted of esophageal tumor tissue. V gene TRBV6-9 combines with J gene TRBJ2-6, with D hard to call. CDR3 region: CASLRANVLTF. CDR3 bases: TGTGCCAGCCTGAGGGCCAACGTCCTGACTTTC.